Listed below are T cell receptor beta chains from one sample, sequenced in a study of OX40 agonist ivuxolimab in advanced cancers. The method was immunoSEQ multiplex PCR; TCRdb's version includes in-frame clones alone and lacks a portion of them. The sample carries more than 50,000 clones, around 87% recorded once. Sequencing used CD4+ or CD8+ T cells sorted from blood, obtained in a trial of the OX40 agonist ivuxolimab. These receptors originate from an adult with an advanced solid tumor such as melanoma, head and neck, liver or kidney cancer. Each CDR3 is given with its conserved first and last residue. Each record gives: V gene, CDR3 protein.

TRBV11-2 CASSFRDTEAFF
TRBV5-1 CASSLREGETQYF
TRBV28 CASSLSDRANYGYTF
TRBV5-1 CASSLDATNEKLFF
TRBV18 CASSPRGADYNEQFF
TRBV30 CAWSEGPLREQFF
TRBV5-6 CASSLQGEETQYF
TRBV10-2 CASSRSPNAGGSTEAFF
TRBV18 CASSDRSPTEAFF
TRBV5-5 CASSSHGIGGGLGTGTEAFF
TRBV19 CASSIPPGQGVQPQHF
TRBV7-9 CASSPAYEQYF
TRBV4-3 CASSRRTGGYTEAFF
TRBV28 CASSGSLGADTQYF
TRBV5-1 CASSSGQGRETQYF
TRBV4-1 CASSQVEGTSQETQYF
TRBV7-5 CVRSLAHRRTGEMKLLFF
TRBV7-9 CASSSLNRGLAGYTF
TRBV18 CASSRGTYSYEQYF
TRBV2 CASTDGQGTEAFF
TRBV5-1 CASSFPTGEGLSGELFF
TRBV7-9 CASSPAGVTDTQYF
TRBV5-1 CASSLNSLATNEKLFF
TRBV6-6 CASSYSNANQPQHF
TRBV10-3 CATGTSGRDSTDTQYF
TRBV27 CASRRGTETQYF
TRBV18 CASSTTGGQNTGELFF
TRBV7-2 CASRWGGRTDTQYF
TRBV5-4 CASSSKASTDTQYF
TRBV27 CASSSLGAGGPAGTDTQYF
TRBV12-5 CASGRGSTSNQPQHF
TRBV9 CASSPDGGNQPQHF
TRBV5-1 CASSSGRSSFNSPLHF
TRBV6-1 CASSADRESGNTIYF
TRBV28 CASSLSDRGNEKLFF
TRBV6-1 CASSEVALPGVNYGYTF
TRBV19 CATSGDRNLQGATQYF
TRBV4-2 CASSQGTGAGADTQYF
TRBV27 CASSLRRELGFEQYF
TRBV18 CASSKGAANYGYTF
TRBV6-6 CASSYGTEAFF
TRBV7-8 CASSFDPSDTQYF
TRBV6-6 CASSYKASGATYEQYF
TRBV13 CASSLGRSTSKNIQYF
TRBV30 CAHKRTAYETQYF
TRBV28 CASSLRLPGNTIYF
TRBV23-1 CASSQSSGGVDKNIQYF
TRBV7-9 CASSFRGTGGPETQYF